This TCR beta chain was identified during a study of CD8 T cells in ankylosing spondylitis. TCRdb analysed the 5' RACE reads with MiXCR anew, one entry per CDR3 protein. This table holds approximately 540,000 distinct CDR3 sequences, roughly 13% found once. Germline V CDR1 and CDR2: MGHRA, YSYEKL. V was cut by 3 bases and J by 0 bases, with 15 bases left in between. This CDR3 has 18 amino acids. Overall study findings and caveats: A TCR beta motif made of several highly homologous variants seemed typical of ankylosing spondylitis blood.

For this clonotype: As yet, its antigen is unknown.

The chain uses TRBV4-1 and TRBJ2-6; D tentatively reads TRBD1 or TRBD2 (6 bases each). This TCR derives from a male donor with ankylosing spondylitis. Sequenced sample: blood, either unsorted or a sorted T cell fraction (not recorded which). This chain's CDR3 is CASSHPTRGASGANVLTF. CDR3 nucleotides: TGCGCCAGCAGCCACCCCACTAGGGGGGCCTCTGGGGCCAACGTCCTGACTTTC.